Reported below is one TCR beta chain. Its cognate antigen is unknown. The entry originates in a study of cytomegalovirus exposure and HLA in healthy donors. Broader study findings: The classifier, whose performance was assessed in both the original and validation cohorts, reportedly diagnosed cytomegalovirus status with high specificity and sensitivity. In vitro testing confirmed a few CMV-associated chains as specific for CMV antigens. First-cohort TCR clusters tended to co-occur in the roughly 130 validation repertoires, a later analysis found.

The repertoire was sequenced with immunoSEQ multiplex PCR; TCRdb's copy has only in-frame clones and lacks some. This repertoire shows approximately 130,000 clones, roughly 90% found once; its top ten account for less than 2%. Germline-derived CDR1 and CDR2 are SEHNR and FQNEAQ (reference sequence). CDR3 length: 16 residues. V dropped 5 bases and J dropped 5; count of bases not matched to a gene: 11. Material for sequencing was PBMCs. The chain recombines TRBV7-9 with TRBJ2-5, with TRBD2 matching over 10 bases. This TCR was sampled from a woman aged 18 to 35 in good health and CMV-seronegative. The CDR3 is CASSANLAGVGETQYF. The CDR3 coding sequence is TGTGCCAGCAGCGCAAACCTAGCGGGAGTCGGTGAGACCCAGTACTTC. The full variable domain, rest sourced from reference TRBV7-9 and TRBJ2-5, is DTGVSQNPRHKITKRGQNVTFRCDPISEHNRLYWYRQTLGQGPEFLTYFQNEAQLEKSRLLSDRFSAERPKGSFSTLEIQRTEQGDSAMYLCASSANLAGVGETQYFGPGTRLLVL.